In its sample, the clone carrying this T cell receptor beta chain was seen a few times. This entry comes from a study of CD8 T cells in ankylosing spondylitis. TCRdb re-called the 5' RACE reads with MiXCR, one entry per CDR3 protein. The repertoire holds some 240,000 distinct CDR3 sequences, with 8% to 9.5% as singletons. The CDR3 is 13 amino acids. The germline CDR1 and CDR2 sequences are LNHDA and SQIVND (reference sequence). Trimming removed 4 bases at V and 4 bases at J, with 10 bases between. What was sequenced was blood, either unsorted or a sorted T cell fraction (not recorded which). This sequence was found in a male donor with ankylosing spondylitis or in good health (not recorded which). The J gene is TRBJ1-1, the V gene TRBV19, with unresolved D. The CDR3, as DNA: TGTGCCAGTAGTAATACAAAGGGCACTGAAGCTTTCTTT. Its protein is CASSNTKGTEAFF.